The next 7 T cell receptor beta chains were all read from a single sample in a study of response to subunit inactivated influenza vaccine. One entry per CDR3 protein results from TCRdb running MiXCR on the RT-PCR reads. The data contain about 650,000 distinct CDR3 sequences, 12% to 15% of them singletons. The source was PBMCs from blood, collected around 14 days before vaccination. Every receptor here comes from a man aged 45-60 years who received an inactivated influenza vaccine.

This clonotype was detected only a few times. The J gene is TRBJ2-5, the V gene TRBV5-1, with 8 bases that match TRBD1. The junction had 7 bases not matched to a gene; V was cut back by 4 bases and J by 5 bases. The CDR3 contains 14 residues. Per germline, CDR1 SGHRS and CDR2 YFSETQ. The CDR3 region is CASSVDRVRETQYF. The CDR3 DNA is TGCGCCAGCAGCGTGGACAGGGTCCGGGAGACCCAGTACTTC.

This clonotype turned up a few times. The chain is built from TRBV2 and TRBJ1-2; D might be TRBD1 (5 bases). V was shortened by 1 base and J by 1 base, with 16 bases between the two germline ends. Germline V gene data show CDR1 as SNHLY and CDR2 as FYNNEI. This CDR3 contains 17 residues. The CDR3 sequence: CASSEVFGTRINYGYTF. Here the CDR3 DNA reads TGTGCCAGCAGTGAAGTCTTTGGGACTCGGATTAACTATGGCTACACCTTC. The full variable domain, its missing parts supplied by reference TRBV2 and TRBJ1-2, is EPEVTQTPSHQVTQMGQEVILRCVPISNHLYFYWYRQILGQKVEFLVSFYNNEISEKSEIFDDQFSVERPDGSNFTLKIRSTKLEDSAMYFCASSEVFGTRINYGYTFGSGTRLTVV.

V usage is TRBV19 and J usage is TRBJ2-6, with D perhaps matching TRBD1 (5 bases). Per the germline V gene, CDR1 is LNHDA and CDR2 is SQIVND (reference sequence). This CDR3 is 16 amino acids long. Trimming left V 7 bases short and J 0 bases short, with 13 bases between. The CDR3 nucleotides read TGTGCCAGTACCAAACTTACAGGCTCTGGGGCCAACGTCCTGACTTTC. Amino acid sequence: CASTKLTGSGANVLTF.

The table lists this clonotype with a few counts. CDR3 sequence reads: CASKRQGTETQYF. CDR3 DNA sequence: TGTGCCAGCAAGCGACAGGGGACGGAGACCCAGTACTTC. The V gene is TRBV28, the J gene TRBJ2-5, with 8 positions matching TRBD1. Trimming at V came to 7 bases and at J to 5 bases, leaving 6 bases not matched to a gene. Per germline, CDR1 MDHEN and CDR2 SYDVKM. The CDR3 runs to 13 residues. Full variable domain (rest looked up from reference TRBV28 and TRBJ2-5): DVKVTQSSRYLVKRTGEKVFLECVQDMDHENMFWYRQDPGLGLRLIYFSYDVKMKEKGDIPEGYSVSREKKERFSLILESASTNQTSMYLCASKRQGTETQYFGPGTRLLVL.

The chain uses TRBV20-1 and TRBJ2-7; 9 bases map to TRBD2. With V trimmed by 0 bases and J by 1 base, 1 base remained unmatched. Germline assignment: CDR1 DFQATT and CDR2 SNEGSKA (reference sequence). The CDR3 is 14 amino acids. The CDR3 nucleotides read TGCAGTGCTAGAGAAGCGGGAGGTTCCTACGAGCAGTACTTC. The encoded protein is CSAREAGGSYEQYF.

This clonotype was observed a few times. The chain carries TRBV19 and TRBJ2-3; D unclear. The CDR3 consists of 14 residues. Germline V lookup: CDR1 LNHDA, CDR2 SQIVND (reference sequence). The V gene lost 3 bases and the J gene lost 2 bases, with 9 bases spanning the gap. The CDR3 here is CASSIGDSTDTQYF. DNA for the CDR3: TGTGCCAGTAGTATTGGTGACTCCACAGATACGCAGTATTTT.

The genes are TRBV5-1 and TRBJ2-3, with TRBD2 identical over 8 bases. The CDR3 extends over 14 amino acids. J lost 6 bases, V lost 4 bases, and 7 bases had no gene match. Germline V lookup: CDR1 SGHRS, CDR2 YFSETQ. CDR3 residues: CASSPSGSYDTQYF. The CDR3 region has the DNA TGCGCCAGCAGCCCCAGCGGGAGTTATGATACGCAGTATTTT. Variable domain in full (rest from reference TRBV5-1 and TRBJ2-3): KAGVTQTPRYLIKTRGQQVTLSCSPISGHRSVSWYQQTPGQGLQFLFEYFSETQRNKGNFPGRFSGRQFSNSRSEMNVSTLELGDSALYLCASSPSGSYDTQYFGPGTRLTVL.